A single sample gave rise to the 14 T cell receptor beta chains below, sequenced in a study of blood T cell repertoires in COVID-19. Profiling relied on immunoSEQ multiplex PCR, and the TCRdb table lists in-frame clones only, not all of them. Of 200,000 to 300,000 clones listed, around 87% were seen once; the top ten hold less than 1.6%. The material sequenced was peripheral blood. The source of these receptors is a woman aged 40 to 49 who had recovered from COVID-19.

This clone is a singleton in its sample. The chain combines TRBV5-1 with TRBJ1-2, with D possibly TRBD1 on 6 matching bases. The CDR3 covers 16 residues. Germline loops: CDR1 SGHRS, CDR2 YFSETQ. V lost 4 bases and J lost 0, with 16 bases in between. CDR3 region: CASSPRGGRANYGYTF. The CDR3 DNA sequence: TGCGCCAGCAGCCCACGGGGGGGCAGAGCTAACTATGGCTACACCTTC.

This chain links TRBV7-8 with TRBJ1-1; 7 nucleotides agree with TRBD1. Losses at the gene ends were 7 bases for V and 0 bases for J; bases not matched to a gene: 8. The CDR3 totals 15 residues. CDR1 and CDR2 from the germline V gene are SGHVS and FQNEAQ. The CDR3 bases are TGTGCCAGCACCGACAGGGCATCGATGAACACTGAAGCTTTCTTT. Residues: CASTDRASMNTEAFF.

V gene TRBV10-2 combines with J gene TRBJ1-2; 7 bases map to TRBD1. The CDR3 is 12 amino acids. After removal of 6 bases from V and 6 bases from J, the junction contained 4 bases not matched to a gene. Germline V lookup: CDR1 WSHSY, CDR2 SAAADI. DNA of the CDR3: TGCGCCAGCAGACCGGGACAGCATGGCTACACCTTC. Protein product: CASRPGQHGYTF.

The chain joins TRBV19 to TRBJ2-1; 7 bases align to TRBD2. The CDR3 is made up of 14 amino acids. The ends lost 3 bases at V and 1 base at J; junction bases unmatched: 0. The germline gives CDR1 LNHDA, CDR2 SQIVND (reference sequence). The CDR3 sequence is CASSIGGSYNEQFF. CDR3 coding DNA: TGTGCCAGTAGTATCGGGGGGTCCTACAATGAGCAGTTCTTC.

The chain uses TRBV19 and TRBJ1-6, with 7 nucleotides matching TRBD1. Germline CDR1 and CDR2: LNHDA and SQIVND (reference sequence). With 5 bases clipped from V and 4 bases from J, the junction kept 5 bases outside the gene matches. The CDR3 spans 15 residues. The CDR3 spells CASSPIQGYNSPLHF. CDR3 DNA sequence: TGTGCCAGTAGTCCCATACAGGGGTATAATTCACCCCTCCACTTT.

V is TRBV4-1 and J is TRBJ1-2, with 9 positions matching TRBD1. V shed 0 bases and J 8 bases; nucleotides not matched to a gene: 7. This CDR3 is built from 15 residues. From germline, CDR1 is MGHRA and CDR2 YSYEKL. CDR3 DNA: TGCGCCAGCAGCCAAGAAAGGGGACAGGGAAGGGGCTACACCTTC. Translation: CASSQERGQGRGYTF.

This chain uses TRBV6-5 with TRBJ2-7, with a possible D match to TRBD2 (6 bases). CDR1 is MNHEY, CDR2 SVGAGI, per germline. The CDR3 loop spans 15 amino acids. The V end lost 0 bases, the J end lost 0 bases, and 9 bases lay between the germline ends. The CDR3 sequence is CASSYSRGSSYEQYF. The CDR3 nucleotides are TGTGCCAGCAGTTACTCTCGGGGGAGCTCCTACGAGCAGTACTTC.

The CDR3 DNA sequence: TGTGCCAGCAGCAAAGGCGGGGAACGGACAGATACGCAGTATTTT. This codes for CASSKGGERTDTQYF. The chain links TRBV5-4 to TRBJ2-3; weak D call: TRBD2 (6 bases). The CDR3 runs to 15 residues. CDR1 and CDR2 (germline): SGHNT, YYREEE (reference sequence). Trimming pared 4 bases from V and 3 bases from J, leaving 15 bases between.

This chain links TRBV6-2 or TRBV6-3 with TRBJ2-7; TRBD1 is a possible D gene (6 bases). Germline V gene sequence: CDR1 MNHEY, CDR2 SVGEGT. The CDR3 covers 14 residues. V was shortened by 1 base and J by 2 bases, with 9 bases between the two germline ends. CDR3: CASSYYRETYEQYF. The CDR3 DNA sequence: TGTGCCAGCAGTTACTACAGGGAAACCTACGAGCAGTACTTC.

The chain uses TRBV3-1 (or the pseudogene TRBV3-2) and TRBJ1-3, with D unresolved. Trimming took off 2 bases at V and 0 bases at J, with 14 bases between the two ends. Germline V gives CDR1 LGHDT, CDR2 YNNKEL (reference sequence). This CDR3 region has 17 residues. The CDR3 is CASSQSSGHSSGNTIYF. In nucleotides, the CDR3 is TGTGCCAGCAGCCAAAGTAGTGGGCACTCCTCTGGAAACACCATATATTTT.

The table lists this clone with a count of one. This chain uses TRBV7-9 with TRBJ2-2; D call uncertain. The length of the CDR3 is 14 residues. Looked up from germline, CDR1 is SEHNR and CDR2 is FQNEAQ (reference sequence). The V gene lost 0 bases and the J gene lost 5 bases, with 7 bases spanning the gap. The CDR3 region has the DNA TGTGCCAGCAGCTTAGCCGCAGGAACCGGGGAGCTGTTTTTT. It specifies CASSLAAGTGELFF.

The rearrangement links TRBV10-1 to TRBJ2-5; TRBD1 aligns across 8 bases. From germline, CDR1 is WNHNN and CDR2 SYGVQD (reference sequence). The CDR3 loop spans 14 amino acids. J gave up 4 bases and V 2 bases, and 3 bases lay outside the gene matches. This CDR3 is CASSEPGQGETQYF. CDR3 in DNA: TGCGCCAGCAGTGAGCCCGGACAGGGAGAGACCCAGTACTTC.

The J gene is TRBJ1-1, the V gene TRBV5-4, with D possibly matching TRBD1 (6 bases). Germline V gene lookup returns CDR1 SGHNT and CDR2 YYREEE (reference sequence). V dropped 0 bases and J dropped 5 bases, with 17 bases sitting between them. This CDR3 contains 16 residues. The CDR3 protein is CASSLGGATGETEAFF. The CDR3 DNA is TGTGCCAGCAGCTTGGGAGGGGCGACAGGAGAGACTGAAGCTTTCTTT.

The V gene is TRBV7-2, the J gene TRBJ1-2; D remains ambiguous. The CDR3 loop spans 15 amino acids. V dropped 1 base and J dropped 0 bases, with 9 bases sitting between them. CDR1 SGHTA and CDR2 FQGNSA come from the germline V gene. This chain's CDR3 is CASSLVPFPNYGYTF. CDR3 sequence (DNA): TGTGCCAGCAGCTTAGTCCCGTTCCCTAACTATGGCTACACCTTC.